This T cell receptor beta chain emerged from a study of blood T cell repertoires in COVID-19. The overall study: PBMCs, B-cell-depleted T cells, or T cells were the source of the cDNA or gDNA that made up the material.

Adults between about 18 and 95 years of age took part from under 30 US areas. Participants were placed into cohorts based on the clinical history they reported. Two negative PCRs, clearance, or symptom resolution characterized the recovered Cohort 3 donors. Generated by immunoSEQ multiplex PCR, the TCRdb table keeps only in-frame clones and is missing some. Counted here are some 170,000 clones, 84% occurring once; the ten biggest clones make up over 12%. V shed 5 bases and J 1 base; nucleotides not matched to a gene: 9. Germline V gene lookup returns CDR1 SGHRS and CDR2 YFSETQ. CDR3 size: 16 residues.

Sequenced sample: PBMCs or T cells enriched from blood (not recorded which). The chain links TRBV5-1 to TRBJ2-3; 8 bases are a match to TRBD1. The receptor was derived from a man aged 45-65 years who had recovered from COVID-19. This CDR3 is CASSLSPGQGTDTQYF. DNA of the CDR3: TGCGCCAGCAGTCTATCGCCGGGACAGGGCACAGATACGCAGTATTTT.